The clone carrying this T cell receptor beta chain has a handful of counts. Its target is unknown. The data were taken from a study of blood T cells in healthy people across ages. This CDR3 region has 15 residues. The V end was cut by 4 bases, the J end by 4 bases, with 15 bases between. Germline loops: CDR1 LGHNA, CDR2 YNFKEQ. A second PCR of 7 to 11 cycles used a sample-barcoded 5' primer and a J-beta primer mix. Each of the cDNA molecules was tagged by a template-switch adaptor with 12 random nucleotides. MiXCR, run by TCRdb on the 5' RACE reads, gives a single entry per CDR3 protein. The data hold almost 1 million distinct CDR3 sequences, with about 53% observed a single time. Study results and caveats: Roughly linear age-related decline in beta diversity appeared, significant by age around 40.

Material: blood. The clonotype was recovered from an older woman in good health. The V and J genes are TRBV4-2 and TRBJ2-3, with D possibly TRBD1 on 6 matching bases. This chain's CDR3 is CASSLEGESPDTQYF. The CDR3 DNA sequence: TGTGCCAGCAGCCTTGAGGGGGAGTCGCCAGATACGCAGTATTTT.